Presented here are 30 T cell receptor beta chains from one specimen sequenced in a study of cytomegalovirus exposure and HLA in healthy donors. Clones were sequenced by immunoSEQ multiplex PCR, and TCRdb holds only the in-frame ones, with some missing. The sample holds about 200,000 clones, roughly 88% seen once. Sequenced input: PBMCs. These receptors were taken from a woman in her twenties or thirties in good health and CMV-seropositive.

The chain combines TRBV27 with TRBJ2-7; 7 bases align to TRBD2. CDR1 and CDR2 from the germline V gene are MNHEY and SMNVEV (reference sequence). The trim removed 2 bases at V and 2 bases at J, leaving 6 bases unmatched. This CDR3 region has 15 residues. In DNA form, the CDR3 reads TGTGCCAGCAGTTTACGGCCTAGCGGACCCTACGAGCAGTACTTC. Amino acids: CASSLRPSGPYEQYF.

The chain carries TRBV6-5 and TRBJ2-1; D unresolved. Trimming cost V 0 bases and J 0 bases, with 6 bases left between them. This CDR3 comprises 15 residues. Germline CDR1 reads MNHEY; CDR2 reads SVGAGI. The CDR3: CASSYSPVSYNEQFF. The CDR3 DNA follows: TGTGCCAGCAGTTACTCTCCAGTCTCCTACAATGAGCAGTTCTTC.

The J gene is TRBJ1-1, the V gene TRBV5-1; 7 bases line up with TRBD1. The CDR3 sequence is 14 residues long. Trimming cost V 3 bases and J 1 base; bases outside gene matches: 3. CDR1 is SGHRS, CDR2 YFSETQ, per germline. The CDR3 coding sequence is TGCGCCAGCAGCTCCGGGACAGCGAACACTGAAGCTTTCTTT. Protein product: CASSSGTANTEAFF.

A single count supports this clone. The chain recombines TRBV7-9 with TRBJ2-2; possible D gene TRBD2, 6 bases. CDR1 SEHNR and CDR2 FQNEAQ come from the germline V gene (reference sequence). The CDR3 sequence is 16 residues long. V lost 9 bases and J 3 bases, leaving 20 bases between the germline ends. The CDR3 nucleotides are TGTGCCAGTACGACTAGTGGTCTGAGCGACACCGGGGAGCTGTTTTTT. Translation gives CASTTSGLSDTGELFF.

V is TRBV7-6 and J is TRBJ2-3, with D perhaps matching TRBD2 (5 bases). Germline loops: CDR1 SGHVS, CDR2 FNYEAQ. The CDR3 totals 15 residues. V dropped 0 bases and J dropped 3 bases, with 10 bases sitting between them. DNA of the CDR3: TGTGCCAGCAGCTTAGCTTCTGGACTGACAGATACGCAGTATTTT. This sequence encodes CASSLASGLTDTQYF.

The chain recombines TRBV6-5 with TRBJ1-5; 11 bases fit TRBD1. Germline CDR1 is MNHEY and CDR2 is SVGAGI. This CDR3 has 14 amino acids. After removal of 5 bases from V and 6 bases from J, the junction contained 3 bases not matched to a gene. CDR3 nucleotides: TGTGCCAGCAGTGCGGGACAGGGGGGTCAGCCCCAGCATTTT. This gives the protein CASSAGQGGQPQHF.

This chain links TRBV27 with TRBJ1-5, with 9 bases identical to TRBD1. Per the germline V gene, CDR1 is MNHEY and CDR2 is SMNVEV (reference sequence). This CDR3 contains 14 residues. After removal of 3 bases from V and 6 bases from J, the junction contained 3 bases not matched to a gene. Written as DNA, the CDR3 is TGTGCCAGCAGTTTGCGGGACAGGGTTCAGCCCCAGCATTTT. As protein: CASSLRDRVQPQHF.

The chain recombines TRBV18 with TRBJ2-7, with no clear D. The CDR3 has 12 amino acids. Germline V lookup: CDR1 KGHSH, CDR2 LQKENI. Trimming stripped 3 bases from V and 7 bases from J, with 10 bases between. The CDR3 reads CASSPPSMEQYF. The CDR3 DNA follows: TGTGCCAGCTCACCGCCCTCTATGGAGCAGTACTTC.

V usage is TRBV7-3 and J usage is TRBJ2-1; 12 nucleotides align to TRBD2. The V gene's germline CDR1 is SGHTA and CDR2 FQGTGA. V lost 5 bases to trimming and J lost 10 bases; unmatched junction nucleotides: 9. CDR3 length: 15 amino acids. This CDR3 is CASSKGGLAGGEQFF. DNA of the CDR3: TGTGCCAGCAGCAAAGGAGGCCTAGCGGGAGGGGAGCAGTTCTTC.

The genes are TRBV6-6 and TRBJ2-2; TRBD1 aligns across 7 bases. V lost 6 bases and J lost 2; bases outside the gene matches: 6. CDR3 length: 15 amino acids. The germline gives CDR1 MNHNY, CDR2 SVGAGI (reference sequence). The CDR3 DNA follows: TGTGCCAGCAGAACCGGGACAGCCAACACCGGGGAGCTGTTTTTT. Translating gives CASRTGTANTGELFF.

This rearrangement joins TRBV5-1 to TRBJ2-5, with a weak D call TRBD1 (5 bases). The CDR3 consists of 15 residues. The V gene lost 4 bases and the J gene lost 5 bases, with 18 bases spanning the gap. Per germline, CDR1 SGHRS and CDR2 YFSETQ. CDR3 sequence reads: CASSALLDRQETQYF. Written as DNA, the CDR3 is TGCGCCAGCAGCGCCCTCTTAGACAGACAGGAGACCCAGTACTTC.

The table lists this clone with a count of one. This sequence joins TRBV4-1 and TRBJ2-3, with D maybe TRBD2 (6 bases). Trimming removed 1 base from V and 5 bases from J, with 10 bases in between. Per germline, CDR1 MGHRA and CDR2 YSYEKL. The CDR3 is made up of 14 amino acids. The CDR3 DNA is TGCGCCAGCAGCCAAGGGATGGGGGGAGATACGCAGTATTTT. This codes for CASSQGMGGDTQYF.

The V gene is TRBV28, the J gene TRBJ2-7; D possibly corresponds to TRBD2 (5 bases). Deletions cut 8 bases from V and 0 bases from J, with 11 bases between. The CDR3 is 13 residues long. CDR1 MDHEN and CDR2 SYDVKM come from the germline V gene. In DNA form, the CDR3 reads TGTGCCAGCCGGCACAGCGGCTCCTACGAGCAGTACTTC. As protein: CASRHSGSYEQYF.

This chain links TRBV27 with TRBJ1-1, with 8 nucleotides matching TRBD1. The CDR3 runs 16 residues. V shed 2 bases and J 1 base; nucleotides not matched to a gene: 6. Germline lookup yields CDR1 MNHEY and CDR2 SMNVEV (reference sequence). CDR3 in DNA: TGTGCCAGCAGTTTAAGACAGGGGACGAAGAACACTGAAGCTTTCTTT. Translating it yields CASSLRQGTKNTEAFF.

This sequence joins TRBV6-6 and TRBJ2-7, with D perhaps TRBD2 (6 bases). Per the germline V gene, CDR1 is MNHNY and CDR2 is SVGAGI (reference sequence). Between the trimmed V and J ends, which lost 4 bases and 7 bases, there was a span of 20 bases. CDR3 size: 15 residues. As DNA, the CDR3 is TGTGCCAGCAGTTCCGAAGGGGAGGTGTCCCGAGAGCAGTACTTC. It codes for CASSSEGEVSREQYF.

CDR3 protein: CASSLQGLKQYF. In nucleotides, the CDR3 is TGTGCCAGCAGCTTACAGGGATTGAAGCAGTACTTC. The chain employs TRBV5-6 and TRBJ2-7, with D tentatively TRBD1 (6 bases). Per germline, CDR1 SGHDT and CDR2 YYEEEE. V gave up 2 bases and J gave up 8 bases, with 11 bases separating them. This CDR3 comprises 12 residues. Full variable domain (missing parts from reference TRBV5-6 and TRBJ2-7): DAGVTQSPTHLIKTRGQQVTLRCSPKSGHDTVSWYQQALGQGPQFIFQYYEEEERQRGNFPDRFSGHQFPNYSSELNVNALLLGDSALYLCASSLQGLKQYFGPGTRLTVT.

V and J are TRBV29-1 and TRBJ2-4; maybe TRBD2 (6 bases). Germline assignment: CDR1 SQVTM and CDR2 ANQGSEA. The V gene lost 3 bases and the J gene lost 10 bases, with 19 bases spanning the gap. The CDR3 totals 14 residues. CDR3 sequence: CSVDDGTDNKIQYF. Written as DNA, the CDR3 is TGCAGCGTTGATGACGGGACTGATAATAAAATTCAGTACTTC.

The CDR3 nucleotides read TGCAGCGTTGCTCTGGAGGAGCAGTTCTTC. Its translation is CSVALEEQFF. The chain is built from TRBV29-1 and TRBJ2-1; D gene uncertain. CDR1 and CDR2 from the germline V gene are SQVTM and ANQGSEA. Trimming cost V 4 bases and J 10 bases, with 8 bases left between them. The CDR3 has 10 amino acids.

The rearrangement links TRBV25-1 to TRBJ1-4; no clear D gene. There are 13 residues in the CDR3. Trimming pared 6 bases from V and 5 bases from J, leaving 10 bases between. Germline lookup yields CDR1 MGHDK and CDR2 SYGVNS. CDR3 sequence: CASSRQPNEKLFF. In nucleotides, the CDR3 is TGTGCCAGCAGCAGGCAGCCAAATGAAAAACTGTTTTTT.

This sequence joins TRBV5-4 and TRBJ1-1; 10 positions match TRBD1. V dropped 4 bases and J dropped 0; count of bases not matched to a gene: 3. The germline V gene encodes CDR1 SGHNT and CDR2 YYREEE (reference sequence). The CDR3 sequence is 15 residues long. In nucleotides, the CDR3 is TGTGCCAGCAGCCGGACAGGGGGAATGAACACTGAAGCTTTCTTT. It codes for CASSRTGGMNTEAFF. Full variable domain (rest looked up from reference TRBV5-4 and TRBJ1-1): ETGVTQSPTHLIKTRGQQVTLRCSSQSGHNTVSWYQQALGQGPQFIFQYYREEENGRGNFPPRFSGLQFPNYSSELNVNALELDDSALYLCASSRTGGMNTEAFFGQGTRLTVV.

This rearrangement joins TRBV27 to TRBJ2-7; a weak D match, TRBD2 (5 bases). The CDR3 is 16 residues long. Trimming took off 0 bases at V and 4 bases at J, with 16 bases between the two ends. CDR1 and CDR2 from the germline V gene are MNHEY and SMNVEV (reference sequence). CDR3 coding DNA: TGTGCCAGCAGTTTATCGGGCGGGCTACTAGTGTACGAGCAGTACTTC. It yields the protein CASSLSGGLLVYEQYF.

CDR3: CASRLAPSSYEQYF. The CDR3 DNA is TGTGCCAGCAGATTAGCGCCTAGCTCCTACGAGCAGTACTTC. This sequence joins TRBV6-6 and TRBJ2-7, with D maybe TRBD2 (5 bases). V gave up 6 bases and J gave up 0 bases, with 12 bases separating them. The CDR3 loop spans 14 amino acids. CDR1 is MNHNY, CDR2 SVGAGI, per germline (reference sequence).

This sequence joins TRBV7-9 and TRBJ1-1; D gene uncertain. CDR1 and CDR2 from the germline V gene are SEHNR and FQNEAQ (reference sequence). The CDR3 is made up of 11 amino acids. V was pared by 2 bases and J by 8 bases, with 6 bases between. CDR3 sequence (DNA): TGTGCCAGCAGCTTAATGCGAGAAGCTTTCTTT. It translates to CASSLMREAFF.

This clone was recorded only once. The rearrangement joins TRBV14 to TRBJ1-2; D remains unclear. Germline V gives CDR1 SGHDN, CDR2 FVKESK. V shed 1 base and J shed 3 bases, with 9 bases lying between them. The CDR3 loop spans 14 amino acids. CDR3 DNA sequence: TGTGCCAGCAGCCAAGTCACCCGCGACTATGGCTACACCTTC. Protein product: CASSQVTRDYGYTF.

This clone was observed a few times. The rearrangement links TRBV6-1 to TRBJ2-3, with D perhaps TRBD1 (6 bases). From germline, CDR1 is MNHNS and CDR2 SASEGT. Trimming pared 1 base from V and 1 base from J, leaving 6 bases between. The CDR3 has 14 amino acids. The CDR3 DNA reads TGTGCCAGCAGTGAAGGACAGGGCACAGATACGCAGTATTTT. It yields the protein CASSEGQGTDTQYF.

The genes are TRBV18 and TRBJ2-1, with a weak D call TRBD2 (6 bases). V was cut by 0 bases and J by 6 bases, with 15 bases left in between. The CDR3 has 16 residues. CDR1 and CDR2 from the germline V gene are KGHSH and LQKENI. CDR3 loop: CASSPPGLAIFNEQFF. The CDR3 bases are TGTGCCAGCTCACCACCGGGCCTAGCGATCTTCAATGAGCAGTTCTTC.

The genes are TRBV20-1 and TRBJ2-1; D not certain. The CDR3 contains 11 residues. The V gene's germline CDR1 is DFQATT and CDR2 SNEGSKA (reference sequence). Between the trimmed V and J ends, which lost 4 bases and 5 bases, there was a span of 6 bases. In nucleotides, the CDR3 is TGCAGTGCTACGTACAACAATGAGCAGTTCTTC. The encoded protein is CSATYNNEQFF.

A word on this clone: An end of the junction does not agree with germline; a read error may underlie this. V is TRBV7-7 and J is TRBJ2-7, with TRBD1 identical over 8 bases. The CDR3 length is 14 residues. The germline V gene encodes CDR1 SSHAT and CDR2 FNYEAQ (reference sequence). CDR3 sequence: CASSLRQGNYEQYF. The DNA for the CDR3 is TGTGCTAGCAGCCTCCGACAGGGGAACTACGAGCAGTACTTC.

CDR3 loop: CASTLQGRTNTEAFF. DNA of the CDR3: TGTGCCAGCACTCTCCAGGGCAGAACGAACACTGAAGCTTTCTTT. The rearrangement uses TRBV2 and TRBJ1-1; the D gene is possibly TRBD1 (5 bases). The CDR3 has 15 residues. Per the germline V gene, CDR1 is SNHLY and CDR2 is FYNNEI. V was pared by 7 bases and J by 1 base, with 16 bases between.

The chain has TRBV6-6 and TRBJ2-1; D may be TRBD1 (6 bases). The germline gives CDR1 MNHNY, CDR2 SVGAGI (reference sequence). The CDR3 totals 16 residues. Trimming removed 6 bases from V and 0 bases from J, with 15 bases in between. The CDR3: CASSDRQVSSYNEQFF. The CDR3 bases are TGTGCCAGCAGCGACCGACAGGTGAGCTCCTACAATGAGCAGTTCTTC.